Only one count was recorded for the clone carrying this T cell receptor beta chain. Antigen: not known. This sample was included in a study of identical twins. Broader study findings: Donors were not followed over many years; analysis was cross-sectional. Cord blood beta clonotypes that were abundant carried fewer insertions, and memory repertoires showed no such trend.

Template switching created a universal primer site, and the cDNA included unique molecular identifiers. Each CDR3 protein is one row after TCRdb ran MiXCR on the 5' RACE reads. Among hundreds of thousands of distinct CDR3 sequences listed, roughly an eighth were seen once. V trimming: 2 bases; J trimming: 1 base; junction bases outside the gene matches: 7. This CDR3 spans 16 amino acids. Germline lookup yields CDR1 SGHRS and CDR2 YFSETQ. These data were also filed under a second study, of yellow fever vaccine responses in identical twins.

The sample taken for sequencing was PBMCs. The receptor was isolated from a woman aged 18 to 35 in good health. This rearrangement joins TRBV5-1 to TRBJ2-7; TRBD2 matches at 9 bases. DNA of the CDR3: TGCGCCAGCAGCTTTAGCGGGAGTGATCTGTCCTACGAGCAGTACTTC. Translation: CASSFSGSDLSYEQYF.